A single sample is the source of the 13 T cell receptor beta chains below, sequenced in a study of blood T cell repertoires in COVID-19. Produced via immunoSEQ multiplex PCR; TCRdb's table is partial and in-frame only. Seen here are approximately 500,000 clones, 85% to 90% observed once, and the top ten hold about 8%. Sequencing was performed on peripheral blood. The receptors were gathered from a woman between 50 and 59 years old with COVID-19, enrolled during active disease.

CDR3 protein: CASSSGGGGPQHF. In DNA, the CDR3 is TGTGCCAGCAGTTCCGGCGGGGGGGGGCCCCAGCATTTT. The rearrangement joins TRBV27 to TRBJ1-5, with D perhaps matching TRBD1 (5 bases). V shed 4 bases and J shed 9 bases, with 13 bases lying between them. There are 13 residues in the CDR3. The germline CDR1 and CDR2 sequences are MNHEY and SMNVEV (reference sequence).

The CDR3 nucleotides read TGTGCCAGCAGCTACGACAGGGAAAACACCGGGGAGCTGTTTTTT. Amino acid sequence: CASSYDRENTGELFF. V gene TRBV5-4 combines with J gene TRBJ2-2, with 7 bases that match TRBD1. Germline values: CDR1 SGHNT, CDR2 YYREEE (reference sequence). This CDR3 is 15 amino acids long. V dropped 3 bases and J dropped 2; count of bases not matched to a gene: 4. Complete variable domain (other parts from reference TRBV5-4 and TRBJ2-2): ETGVTQSPTHLIKTRGQQVTLRCSSQSGHNTVSWYQQALGQGPQFIFQYYREEENGRGNFPPRFSGLQFPNYSSELNVNALELDDSALYLCASSYDRENTGELFFGEGSRLTVL.

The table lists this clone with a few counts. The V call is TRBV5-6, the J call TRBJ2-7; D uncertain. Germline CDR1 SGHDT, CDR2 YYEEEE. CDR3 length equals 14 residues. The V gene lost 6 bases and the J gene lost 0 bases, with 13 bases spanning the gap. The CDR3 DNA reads TGTGCCAGCAACACGACAAGCCGCTCCTACGAGCAGTACTTC. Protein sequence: CASNTTSRSYEQYF.

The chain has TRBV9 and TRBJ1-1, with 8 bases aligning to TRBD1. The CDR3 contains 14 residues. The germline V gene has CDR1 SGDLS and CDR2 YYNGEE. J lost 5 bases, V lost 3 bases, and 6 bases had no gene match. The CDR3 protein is CASSGYTGGTEAFF. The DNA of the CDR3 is TGTGCCAGCAGCGGATACACAGGGGGGACTGAAGCTTTCTTT. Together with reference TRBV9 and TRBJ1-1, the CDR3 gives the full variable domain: DSGVTQTPKHLITATGQRVTLRCSPRSGDLSVYWYQQSLDQGLQFLIQYYNGEERAKGNILERFSAQQFPDLHSELNLSSLELGDSALYFCASSGYTGGTEAFFGQGTRLTVV.

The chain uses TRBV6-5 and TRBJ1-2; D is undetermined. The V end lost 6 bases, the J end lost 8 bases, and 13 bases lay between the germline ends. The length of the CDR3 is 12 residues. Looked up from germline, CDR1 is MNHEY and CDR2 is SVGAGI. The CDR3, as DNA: TGTGCCAGCAGCACACAGAATGGGGGCTACACCTTC. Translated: CASSTQNGGYTF.

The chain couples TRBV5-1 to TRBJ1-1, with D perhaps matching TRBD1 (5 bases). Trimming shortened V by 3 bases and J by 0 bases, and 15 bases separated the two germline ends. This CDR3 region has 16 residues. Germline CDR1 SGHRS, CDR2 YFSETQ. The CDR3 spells CASSSQAGQMNTEAFF. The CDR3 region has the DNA TGCGCCAGCAGCTCTCAAGCGGGGCAGATGAACACTGAAGCTTTCTTT.

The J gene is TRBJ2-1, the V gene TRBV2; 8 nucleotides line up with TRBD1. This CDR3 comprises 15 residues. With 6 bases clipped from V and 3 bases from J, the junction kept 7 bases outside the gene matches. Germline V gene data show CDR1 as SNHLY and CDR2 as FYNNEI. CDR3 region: CASSGPQGVYNEQFF. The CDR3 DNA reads TGTGCCAGCAGCGGCCCACAGGGGGTCTACAATGAGCAGTTCTTC.

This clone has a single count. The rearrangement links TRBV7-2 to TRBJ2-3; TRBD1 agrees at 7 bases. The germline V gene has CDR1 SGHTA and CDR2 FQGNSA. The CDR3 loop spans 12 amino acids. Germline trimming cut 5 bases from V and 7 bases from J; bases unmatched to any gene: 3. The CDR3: CASSPTGYTQYF. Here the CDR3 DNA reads TGTGCCAGCAGCCCGACAGGGTATACGCAGTATTTT. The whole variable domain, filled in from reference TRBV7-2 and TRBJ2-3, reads GAGVSQSPSNKVTEKGKDVELRCDPISGHTALYWYRQSLGQGLEFLIYFQGNSAPDKSGLPSDRFSAERTGGSVSTLTIQRTQQEDSAVYLCASSPTGYTQYFGPGTRLTVL.

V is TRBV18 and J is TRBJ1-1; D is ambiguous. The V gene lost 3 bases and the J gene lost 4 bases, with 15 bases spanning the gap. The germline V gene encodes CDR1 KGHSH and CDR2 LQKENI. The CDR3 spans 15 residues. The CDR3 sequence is CASSPASEAGTEAFF. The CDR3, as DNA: TGTGCCAGCTCACCCGCATCGGAGGCCGGCACTGAAGCTTTCTTT.

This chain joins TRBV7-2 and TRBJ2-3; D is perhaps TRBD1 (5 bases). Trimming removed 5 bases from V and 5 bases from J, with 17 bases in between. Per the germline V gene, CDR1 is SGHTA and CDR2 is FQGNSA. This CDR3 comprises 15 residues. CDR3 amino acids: CASSLPVGRGDTQYF. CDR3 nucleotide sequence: TGTGCCAGCAGCCTACCGGTGGGAAGGGGAGATACGCAGTATTTT.

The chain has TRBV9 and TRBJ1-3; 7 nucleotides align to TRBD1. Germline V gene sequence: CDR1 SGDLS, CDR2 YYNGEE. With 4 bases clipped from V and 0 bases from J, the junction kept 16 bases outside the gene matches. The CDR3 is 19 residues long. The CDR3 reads CASSPLHERQGRSGNTIYF. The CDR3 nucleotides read TGTGCCAGCAGCCCACTACACGAAAGACAGGGCCGCTCTGGAAACACCATATATTTT.

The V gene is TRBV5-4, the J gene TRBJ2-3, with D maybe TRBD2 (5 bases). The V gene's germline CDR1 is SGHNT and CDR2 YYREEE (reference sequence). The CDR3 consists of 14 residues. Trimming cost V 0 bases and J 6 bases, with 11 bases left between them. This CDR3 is CASSLGRTADTQYF. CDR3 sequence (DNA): TGTGCCAGCAGCTTGGGGAGGACTGCGGATACGCAGTATTTT.

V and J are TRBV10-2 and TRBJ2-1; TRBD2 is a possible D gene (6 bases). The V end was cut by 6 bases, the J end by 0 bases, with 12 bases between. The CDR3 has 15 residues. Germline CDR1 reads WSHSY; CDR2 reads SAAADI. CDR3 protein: CASSPGRGSYNEQFF. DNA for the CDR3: TGCGCCAGCAGCCCCGGGCGGGGCTCCTACAATGAGCAGTTCTTC.